The T cell receptor beta chain described here comes from a study of T cells in localized non-small cell lung cancer. Notes on the study in general: A median of around 60 clones ranked among the top 100 in tumor appeared in adjacent lung. The greatest T cell clonality was found in uninvolved adjacent lung (higher than in tumor).

This CDR3 comprises 16 residues. Trimming removed 1 base at V and 1 base at J, with 11 bases between. Germline V gene lookup returns CDR1 SGHRS and CDR2 YFSETQ. Measured with immunoSEQ multiplex PCR; TCRdb has only the in-frame clones, and not every one. Here the sample spans 59,000 or so clones, more than 85% being singletons. To note about this clone: Antigen specificity is unknown.

Material: peripheral blood, obtained before any cancer treatment. The sequence came from a man between 40 and 70 years old with stage I lung adenocarcinoma. V is TRBV5-1 and J is TRBJ2-2, with a tentative D call TRBD1 (5 bases). The chain's CDR3 is CASSLYGQKNTGELFF. CDR3 coding DNA: TGCGCCAGCAGCTTGTACGGACAAAAGAACACCGGGGAGCTGTTTTTT.